Listed here is a single T cell receptor beta chain. Profiled with immunoSEQ multiplex PCR; TCRdb holds only in-frame clones, not every one. The table records approximately 9,300 clones, 50% to 70% of them present only once. The record originates from a study of T cells in tumors after PD-1 blockade. The V and J ends lost 5 bases and 3 bases, in that order; junction bases with no gene match: 6. The CDR3 is 15 residues long. From germline, CDR1 is LGHNT and CDR2 FRNRAP. This chain uses TRBV12-5 with TRBJ2-1; 8 nucleotides agree with TRBD1. The sequencing used tumor tissue, collected after anti-PD-1 treatment. This sequence originates from a human donor with basal cell carcinoma. The CDR3 bases are TGTGCTAGTGGTCCGCCAGGACAGGGCTACAATGAGCAGTTCTTC. Amino acid sequence: CASGPPGQGYNEQFF.